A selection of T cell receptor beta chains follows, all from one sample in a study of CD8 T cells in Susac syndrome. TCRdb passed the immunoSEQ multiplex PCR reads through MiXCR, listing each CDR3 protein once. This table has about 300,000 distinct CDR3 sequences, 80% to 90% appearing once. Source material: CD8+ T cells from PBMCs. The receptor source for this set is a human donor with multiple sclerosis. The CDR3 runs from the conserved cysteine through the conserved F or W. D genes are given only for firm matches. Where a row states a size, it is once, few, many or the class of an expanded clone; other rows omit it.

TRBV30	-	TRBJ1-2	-	CAWDTGPGYTF	TGTGCCTGGGACACGGGACCTGGCTACACCTTC
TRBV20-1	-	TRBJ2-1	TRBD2	CSARGAGGVVEQFF	TGCAGTGCTAGAGGAGCGGGAGGGGTTGTTGAGCAGTTCTTC
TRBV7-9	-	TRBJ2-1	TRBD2	CASSLARGLANEQFF	TGTGCCAGCAGCTTAGCGCGGGGACTAGCCAATGAGCAGTTCTTC
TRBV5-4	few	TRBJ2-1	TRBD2	CASSDLAGGSYNEQFF	TGTGCCAGCAGCGACTTAGCGGGAGGGTCCTACAATGAGCAGTTCTTC
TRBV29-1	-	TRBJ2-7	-	CSAGTRSAYEQYF	TGCAGCGCGGGAACTAGGAGTGCCTACGAGCAGTACTTC
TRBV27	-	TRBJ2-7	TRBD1	CASSHTGTGAYEQYF	TGTGCCAGCAGCCATACGGGGACAGGGGCCTACGAGCAGTACTTC
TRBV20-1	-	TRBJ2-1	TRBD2	CSALNLGKREGSNEQFF	TGCAGTGCTTTGAATCTGGGAAAGCGGGAGGGGAGCAATGAGCAGTTCTTC
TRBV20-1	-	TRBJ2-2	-	CSARDLGTGELFF	TGCAGTGCTAGAGATTTAGGTACCGGGGAGCTGTTTTTT
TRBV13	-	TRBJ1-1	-	CASSSQTGPTEAFF	TGTGCCAGCAGCTCACAAACAGGGCCCACTGAAGCTTTCTTT
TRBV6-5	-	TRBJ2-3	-	CASSNDRGTDTQYF	TGTGCCAGCAGTAACGACAGAGGCACAGATACGCAGTATTTT
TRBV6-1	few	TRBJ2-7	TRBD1	CASRKTGSGEQYF	TGTGCCAGCCGAAAGACAGGGTCTGGCGAGCAGTACTTC
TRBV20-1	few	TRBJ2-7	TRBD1	CSARDPSGTGNIYEQYF	TGCAGTGCTAGAGATCCATCCGGGACAGGGAATATCTACGAGCAGTACTTC
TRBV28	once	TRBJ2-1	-	CASSPPTTRMDEQFF	TGTGCCAGCAGTCCCCCTACGACTAGGATGGATGAGCAGTTCTTC
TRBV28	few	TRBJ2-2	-	CASSPGQNTGELFF	TGTGCCAGCAGTCCTGGACAGAACACCGGGGAGCTGTTTTTT
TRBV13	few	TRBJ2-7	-	CASSNQWGYEQYF	TGTGCCAGCAGCAACCAATGGGGCTACGAGCAGTACTTC
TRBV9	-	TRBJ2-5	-	CASSKRTGQETQYF	TGTGCCAGCAGCAAACGGACTGGGCAAGAGACCCAGTACTTC
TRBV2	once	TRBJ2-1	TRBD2	CAAVGTSHNEQFF	TGTGCCGCTGTAGGGACTAGCCACAATGAGCAGTTCTTC
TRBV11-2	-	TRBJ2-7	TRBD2	CASSFSTSGFYEQYF	TGTGCCAGCAGCTTTAGTACTAGCGGATTCTACGAGCAGTACTTC
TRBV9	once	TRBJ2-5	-	CASSAQAGRAVETQYF	TGTGCCAGCAGCGCACAAGCAGGGCGAGCGGTTGAGACCCAGTACTTC
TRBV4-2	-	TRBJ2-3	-	CASSQDHRTDTQYF	TGTGCCAGCAGCCAAGATCACAGGACAGATACGCAGTATTTT
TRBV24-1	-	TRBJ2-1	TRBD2	CATSDRKREGTEQFF	TGTGCCACCAGTGATCGCAAGCGGGAGGGCACTGAGCAGTTCTTC
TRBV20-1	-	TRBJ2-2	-	CSAREAIAVNTGELFF	TGCAGTGCTAGAGAGGCGATAGCGGTGAACACCGGGGAGCTGTTTTTT
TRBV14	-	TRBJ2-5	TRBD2	CASSPGVETSGRTWTQYF	TGTGCCAGCAGCCCGGGTGTGGAGACTAGCGGGAGAACGTGGACCCAGTACTTC
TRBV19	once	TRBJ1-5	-	CASMRADVYNQPQHF	TGTGCCAGTATGCGGGCGGACGTCTACAATCAGCCCCAGCATTTT
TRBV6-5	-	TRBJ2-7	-	CASSYSPGTYEQYF	TGTGCCAGCAGTTACTCGCCAGGGACCTACGAGCAGTACTTC
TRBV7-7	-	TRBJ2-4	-	CASSSLSGQTKNIQYF	TGTGCTAGCAGCTCTCTTTCGGGGCAGACAAAAAACATTCAGTACTTC
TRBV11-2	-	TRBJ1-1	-	CASSSLLGGGTEAFF	TGTGCCAGCAGCTCACTCTTGGGAGGGGGCACTGAAGCTTTCTTT
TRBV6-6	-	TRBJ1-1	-	CASARNTEAFF	TGTGCCAGTGCGAGGAACACTGAAGCTTTCTTT
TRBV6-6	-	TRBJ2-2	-	CASSYGDPGELFF	TGTGCCAGCAGTTATGGGGATCCCGGGGAGCTGTTTTTT
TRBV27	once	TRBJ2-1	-	CASSLYWGDYNEQFF	TGTGCCAGCAGTTTATATTGGGGGGACTACAATGAGCAGTTCTTC
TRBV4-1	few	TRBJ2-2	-	CASGPRTNTGELFF	TGCGCCAGCGGGCCTAGGACGAACACCGGGGAGCTGTTTTTT
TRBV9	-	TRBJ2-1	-	CASSVAGGSSSYNEQFF	TGTGCCAGCAGCGTAGCTGGTGGCTCAAGCTCCTACAATGAGCAGTTCTTC
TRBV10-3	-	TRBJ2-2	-	CAISGVGAIDTGELFF	TGTGCCATCAGTGGTGTGGGGGCGATAGACACCGGGGAGCTGTTTTTT
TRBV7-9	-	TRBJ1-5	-	CASSLMDQPQHF	TGTGCCAGCAGCTTGATGGACCAGCCCCAGCATTTT
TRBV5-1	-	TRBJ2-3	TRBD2	CASSLVYGRHTDTQYF	TGCGCCAGCAGCTTGGTTTACGGGAGGCACACGGATACGCAGTATTTT
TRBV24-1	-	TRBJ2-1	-	CATSGVPYNEQFF	TGTGCCACCTCCGGGGTTCCCTACAATGAGCAGTTCTTC
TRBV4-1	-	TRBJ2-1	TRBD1	CASSRDREMRLGSSYNEQFF	TGCGCCAGCAGCCGGGACAGGGAGATGCGTCTTGGGAGCTCCTACAATGAGCAGTTCTTC
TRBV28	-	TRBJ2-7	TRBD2	CASNPYAGGPGEQYF	TGTGCCAGCAACCCCTACGCGGGAGGGCCGGGGGAGCAGTACTTC
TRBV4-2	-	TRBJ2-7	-	CASSQDIWGREQYF	TGTGCCAGCAGCCAAGATATTTGGGGAAGGGAGCAGTACTTC
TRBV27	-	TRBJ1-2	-	CASSFQGRSYGYTF	TGTGCCAGCAGTTTTCAGGGGCGTAGCTATGGCTACACCTTC
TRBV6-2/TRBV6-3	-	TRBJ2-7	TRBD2	CASTRLAGGWYEQYF	TGTGCCAGCACCCGACTGGCGGGAGGGTGGTACGAGCAGTACTTC
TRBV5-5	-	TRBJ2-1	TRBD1	CASSGPTDRGTNEQFF	TGTGCCAGCAGTGGCCCTACGGACAGGGGGACGAATGAGCAGTTCTTC
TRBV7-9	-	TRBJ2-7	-	CASSLNIPPATYEQYF	TGTGCCAGCAGCCTGAATATACCGCCGGCCACCTACGAGCAGTACTTC
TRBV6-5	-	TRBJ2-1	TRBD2	CASSYRTSGSIRVEQFF	TGTGCCAGCAGTTACCGGACTAGCGGGAGTATTAGGGTTGAGCAGTTCTTC
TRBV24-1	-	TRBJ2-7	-	CATSDSRGFGADPYEQYF	TGTGCCACCAGTGATTCCCGAGGTTTCGGGGCGGATCCCTACGAGCAGTACTTC
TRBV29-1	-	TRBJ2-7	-	CSVSGAEQYF	TGCAGCGTTTCCGGGGCCGAGCAGTACTTC
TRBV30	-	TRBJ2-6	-	CAWSLVSGANVLTF	TGTGCCTGGAGTCTGGTCTCTGGGGCCAACGTCCTGACTTTC
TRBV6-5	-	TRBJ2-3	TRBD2	CASSFAGTSRGTDTQYF	TGTGCCAGCAGTTTTGCCGGGACTAGCAGAGGTACAGATACGCAGTATTTT
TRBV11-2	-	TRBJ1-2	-	CASSQDGHSPLYGYTF	TGTGCCAGCAGCCAAGACGGGCACTCTCCCCTCTATGGCTACACCTTC
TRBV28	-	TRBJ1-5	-	CASSYGTAPSNQPQHF	TGTGCCAGCAGTTACGGAACAGCACCTAGCAATCAGCCCCAGCATTTT
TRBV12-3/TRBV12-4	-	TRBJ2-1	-	CASSLFGGVLDEQFF	TGTGCCAGCAGTTTATTTGGGGGAGTCTTGGATGAGCAGTTCTTC
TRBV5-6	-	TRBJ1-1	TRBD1	CASSLVGTGVTEAFF	TGTGCCAGCAGCTTGGTAGGGACAGGGGTCACTGAAGCTTTCTTT